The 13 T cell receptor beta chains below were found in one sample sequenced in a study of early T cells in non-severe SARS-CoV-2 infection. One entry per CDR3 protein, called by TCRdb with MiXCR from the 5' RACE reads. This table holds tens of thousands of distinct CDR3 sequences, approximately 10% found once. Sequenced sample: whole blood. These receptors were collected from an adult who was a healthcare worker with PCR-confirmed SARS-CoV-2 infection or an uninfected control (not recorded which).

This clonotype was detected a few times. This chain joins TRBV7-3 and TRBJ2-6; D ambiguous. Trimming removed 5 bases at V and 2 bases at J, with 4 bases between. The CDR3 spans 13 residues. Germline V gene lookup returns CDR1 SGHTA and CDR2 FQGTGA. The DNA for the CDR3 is TGTGCCAGCAGCCCCCCTGGGGCCAACGTCCTGACTTTC. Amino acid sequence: CASSPPGANVLTF. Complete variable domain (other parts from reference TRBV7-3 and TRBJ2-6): GAGVSQTPSNKVTEKGKYVELRCDPISGHTALYWYRQSLGQGPEFLIYFQGTGAADDSGLPNDRFFAVRPEGSVSTLKIQRTERGDSAVYLCASSPPGANVLTFGAGSRLTVL.

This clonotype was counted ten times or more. As DNA, the CDR3 is TGCAGTGCTAGAGTGCCGGGGACACGCTACAATGAGCAGTTCTTC. It specifies CSARVPGTRYNEQFF. The J gene is TRBJ2-1, the V gene TRBV20-1, with a weak D call TRBD1 (6 bases). The CDR3 has 15 amino acids. V was trimmed by 1 base and J by 3 bases, leaving 13 bases between them. In germline, CDR1 is DFQATT, CDR2 SNEGSKA (reference sequence).

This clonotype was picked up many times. In DNA, the CDR3 is TGTGCCATCAAAGCCGGGACACCGAACACCGGGGAGCTGTTTTTT. It specifies CAIKAGTPNTGELFF. The V gene is TRBV10-3, the J gene TRBJ2-2, with D possibly TRBD1 on 6 matching bases. Germline V gene lookup returns CDR1 ENHRY and CDR2 SYGVKD. This CDR3 spans 15 amino acids. V was pared by 7 bases and J by 0 bases, with 12 bases between.

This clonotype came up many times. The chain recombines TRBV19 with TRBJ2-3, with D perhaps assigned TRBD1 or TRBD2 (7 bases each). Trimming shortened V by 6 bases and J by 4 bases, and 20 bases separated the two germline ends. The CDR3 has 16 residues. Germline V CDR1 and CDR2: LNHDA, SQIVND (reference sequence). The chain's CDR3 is CASSRGVAGPADTQYF. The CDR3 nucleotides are TGTGCCAGTAGCAGGGGGGTAGCGGGTCCCGCAGATACGCAGTATTTT.

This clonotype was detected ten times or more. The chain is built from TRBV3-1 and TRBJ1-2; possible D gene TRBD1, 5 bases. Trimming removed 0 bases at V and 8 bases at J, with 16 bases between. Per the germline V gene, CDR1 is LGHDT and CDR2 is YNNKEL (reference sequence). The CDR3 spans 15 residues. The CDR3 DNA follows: TGTGCCAGCAGCCAAGACAGGGTAGCCAGAGGGGGCTACACCTTC. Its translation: CASSQDRVARGGYTF. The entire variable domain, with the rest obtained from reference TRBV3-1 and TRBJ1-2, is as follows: DTAVSQTPKYLVTQMGNDKSIKCEQNLGHDTMYWYKQDSKKFLKIMFSYNNKELIINETVPNRFSPKSPDKAHLNLHINSLELGDSAVYFCASSQDRVARGGYTFGSGTRLTVV.

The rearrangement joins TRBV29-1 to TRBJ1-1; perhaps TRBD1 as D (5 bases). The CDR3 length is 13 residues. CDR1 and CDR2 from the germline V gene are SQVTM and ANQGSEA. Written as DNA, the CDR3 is TGCAGTGCTCGGGGCCCTATTAACACTGAAGCTTTCTTT. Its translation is CSARGPINTEAFF. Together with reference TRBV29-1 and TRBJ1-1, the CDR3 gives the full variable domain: SAVISQKPSRDICQRGTSLTIQCQVDSQVTMMFWYRQQPGQSLTLIATANQGSEATYESGFVIDKFPISRPNLTFSTLTVSNMSPEDSSIYLCSARGPINTEAFFGQGTRLTVV.

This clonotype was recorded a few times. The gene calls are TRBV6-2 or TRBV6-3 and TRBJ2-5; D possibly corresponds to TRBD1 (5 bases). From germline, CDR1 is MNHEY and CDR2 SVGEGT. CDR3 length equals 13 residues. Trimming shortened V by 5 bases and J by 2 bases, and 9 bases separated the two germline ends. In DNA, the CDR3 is TGTGCCAGCAGTGACAGTGGACAAGAGACCCAGTACTTC. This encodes CASSDSGQETQYF.

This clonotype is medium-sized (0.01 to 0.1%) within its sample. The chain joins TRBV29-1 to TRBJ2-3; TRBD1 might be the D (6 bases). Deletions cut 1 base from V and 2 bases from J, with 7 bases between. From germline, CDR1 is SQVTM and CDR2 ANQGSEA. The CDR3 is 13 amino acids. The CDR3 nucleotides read TGCAGCGTTGAAGGACAGGCCACAGATACGCAGTATTTT. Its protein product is CSVEGQATDTQYF.

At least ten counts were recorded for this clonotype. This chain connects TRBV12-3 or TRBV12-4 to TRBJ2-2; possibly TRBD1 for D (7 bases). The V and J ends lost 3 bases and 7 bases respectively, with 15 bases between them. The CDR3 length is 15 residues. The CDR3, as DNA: TGTGCCAGCAGTTTTAAGCCAGGGGGGAACGGGGAGCTGTTTTTT. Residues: CASSFKPGGNGELFF.

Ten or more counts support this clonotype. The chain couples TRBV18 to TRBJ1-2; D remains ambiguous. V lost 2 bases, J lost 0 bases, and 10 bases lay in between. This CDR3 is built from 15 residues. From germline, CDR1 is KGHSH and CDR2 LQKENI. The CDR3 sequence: CASSPSPTANYGYTF. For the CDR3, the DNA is TGTGCCAGCTCACCATCCCCGACGGCTAACTATGGCTACACCTTC.

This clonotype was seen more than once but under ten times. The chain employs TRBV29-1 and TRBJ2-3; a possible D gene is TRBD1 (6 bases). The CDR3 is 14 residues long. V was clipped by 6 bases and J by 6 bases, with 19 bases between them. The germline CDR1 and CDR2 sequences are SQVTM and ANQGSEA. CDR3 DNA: TGCAGCGTCGTCCCAGATACAGGGACGGATACGCAGTATTTT. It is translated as CSVVPDTGTDTQYF.

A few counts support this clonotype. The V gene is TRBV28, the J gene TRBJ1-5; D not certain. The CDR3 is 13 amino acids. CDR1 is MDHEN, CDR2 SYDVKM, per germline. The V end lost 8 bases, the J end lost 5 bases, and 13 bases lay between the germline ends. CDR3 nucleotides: TGTGCCAGCGGAATCAGGAGTTATCAGCCCCAGCATTTT. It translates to CASGIRSYQPQHF.

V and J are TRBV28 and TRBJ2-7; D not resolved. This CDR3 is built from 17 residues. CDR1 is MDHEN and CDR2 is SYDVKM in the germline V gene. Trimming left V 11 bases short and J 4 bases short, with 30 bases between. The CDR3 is CAVSTVGIRSLEYEQYF. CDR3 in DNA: TGTGCCGTATCAACGGTGGGGATTCGGTCCCTGGAGTACGAGCAGTACTTC. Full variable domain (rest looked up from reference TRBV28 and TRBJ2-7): DVKVTQSSRYLVKRTGEKVFLECVQDMDHENMFWYRQDPGLGLRLIYFSYDVKMKEKGDIPEGYSVSREKKERFSLILESASTNQTSMYLCAVSTVGIRSLEYEQYFGPGTRLTVT.